Listed here are 30 T cell receptor beta chains from one sample, sequenced in a study of Ad26.COV2.S vaccination and SARS-CoV-2 variants. Treatment denoted: around 19 received Ad26.COV2.S at low or high dose, single or two shots; about 5 received placebo; per-sample allocation not given. Samples were taken on day 63 after the first vaccine or placebo injection. Here immunoSEQ multiplex PCR was the method, and the copy in TCRdb shows in-frame clones only, minus some. The sample has some 450,000 clones, roughly 87% seen once; the top ten hold around 4.2%. Sequences were derived from peripheral blood, sampled in a trial of Ad26.COV2.S vaccine versus placebo. These receptors came from a person aged 18-60 years who received the Ad26.COV2.S COVID-19 vaccine or a placebo.

The J gene is TRBJ2-3, the V gene TRBV6-5; D gene unclear. Germline V gene lookup returns CDR1 MNHEY and CDR2 SVGAGI. The length of the CDR3 is 12 residues. The V and J ends lost 6 bases and 5 bases respectively, with 9 bases between them. The CDR3 DNA reads TGTGCCAGCAGAGGCCCCCTAGATACGCAGTATTTT. This sequence encodes CASRGPLDTQYF.

The chain uses TRBV19 and TRBJ2-2; D is possibly TRBD2 (6 bases). The CDR3 has 16 amino acids. Trimming took off 0 bases at V and 4 bases at J, with 12 bases between the two ends. Per the germline V gene, CDR1 is LNHDA and CDR2 is SQIVND (reference sequence). The CDR3 spells CASSIDLEGFTGELFF. The CDR3 DNA reads as TGTGCCAGTAGTATAGATTTGGAGGGATTCACCGGGGAGCTGTTTTTT.

The genes are TRBV29-1 and TRBJ2-3; D ambiguous. V lost 2 bases and J 6 bases, leaving 6 bases between the germline ends. The CDR3 is 11 amino acids. Germline values: CDR1 SQVTM, CDR2 ANQGSEA. The CDR3 nucleotides are TGCAGCGTTGAACCGGTGGATACGCAGTATTTT. Translated, it gives CSVEPVDTQYF.

This clone occurred a few times. The DNA for the CDR3 is TGTGCCAGCAGTGAATATAATGAGCAGTTCTTC. This translates into CASSEYNEQFF. The rearrangement uses TRBV25-1 and TRBJ2-1; D is unresolved. Germline V CDR1 and CDR2: MGHDK, SYGVNS. V was pared by 0 bases and J by 7 bases, with 1 base between. The CDR3 has 11 residues.

This clone occurred many times. The DNA is left out, because the CDR3 cannot be placed on it with certainty; the CDR3 is given as TCRdb lists it. The chain has TRBV5-1 and TRBJ2-7; the D call in the table, TRBD2, was not verified against the DNA. CDR1 is SGHRS, CDR2 YFSETQ, per germline. The length of the CDR3 is 15 amino acids, counting both ends. The CDR3 reads CASSLAVGPGTSGNF.

The chain employs TRBV30 and TRBJ1-3, with D possibly TRBD1 on 6 matching bases. The CDR3 runs 14 residues. CDR1 is GTSNPN and CDR2 is SVGIG in the germline V gene (reference sequence). V was trimmed by 3 bases and J by 2 bases, leaving 11 bases between them. CDR3 in amino acids: CAWREGGAGNTIYF. In DNA, the CDR3 is TGTGCCTGGAGGGAGGGGGGTGCTGGAAACACCATATATTTT.

The chain has TRBV3-1 (or the pseudogene TRBV3-2) and TRBJ2-5, with 11 bases aligning to TRBD2. Germline CDR1 reads LGHDT; CDR2 reads YNNKEL (reference sequence). The CDR3 spans 17 residues. After removal of 0 bases from V and 5 bases from J, the junction contained 8 bases not matched to a gene. The CDR3 is CASSQEVLAGGIETQYF. DNA of the CDR3: TGTGCCAGCAGCCAAGAGGTCCTAGCGGGAGGAATTGAGACCCAGTACTTC.

V is TRBV3-1 (or the pseudogene TRBV3-2) and J is TRBJ2-1; a possible D gene is TRBD2 (5 bases). Germline CDR1 LGHDT, CDR2 YNNKEL (reference sequence). The V end lost 0 bases, the J end lost 0 bases, and 9 bases lay between the germline ends. CDR3 length: 16 residues. The CDR3 here is CASSQDLGDSYNEQFF. Written as DNA, the CDR3 is TGTGCCAGCAGCCAAGATCTCGGGGACTCCTACAATGAGCAGTTCTTC.

The chain links TRBV14 to TRBJ2-3, with TRBD1 matching 8 bases. Germline-derived CDR1 and CDR2 are SGHDN and FVKESK. The CDR3 has 16 residues. The ends lost 7 bases at V and 5 bases at J; junction bases unmatched: 14. As DNA, the CDR3 is TGTGCCAGCACTAGAGGACAGGGTCGAGGGGGAGATACGCAGTATTTT. This encodes CASTRGQGRGGDTQYF.

A note on this clone: Because the CDR3's place on the DNA is in doubt, the DNA is left out and the CDR3 is given as listed by TCRdb. The chain recombines TRBV19 with TRBJ2-6; TRBD2, the table's D call, lacks a check against the DNA. The CDR3 is 14 amino acids long, termini counted. CDR1 and CDR2 from the germline V gene are LNHDA and SQIVND (reference sequence). CDR3 amino acids: CASTSGSGANVLTF.

The rearrangement uses TRBV6-5 and TRBJ2-7, with TRBD1 identical over 12 bases. J was trimmed by 2 bases and V by 9 bases; bases with no gene match: 5. This CDR3 has 14 residues. The germline CDR1 and CDR2 sequences are MNHEY and SVGAGI. CDR3 amino acids: CASWDRGLTYEQYF. Here the CDR3 DNA reads TGTGCCAGTTGGGACAGGGGGCTGACCTACGAGCAGTACTTC.

The chain recombines TRBV4-1 with TRBJ2-5; D uncertain. Trimming pared 1 base from V and 3 bases from J, leaving 9 bases between. Per germline, CDR1 MGHRA and CDR2 YSYEKL. The CDR3 is made up of 14 amino acids. The CDR3: CASSQARVEETQYF. The CDR3, as DNA: TGCGCCAGCAGCCAAGCTCGCGTGGAAGAGACCCAGTACTTC.

This clone has only one observation. The V and J genes are TRBV15 and TRBJ2-1; 14 nucleotides agree with TRBD2. CDR1 is LNHNV and CDR2 is YYDKDF in the germline V gene (reference sequence). Trimming removed 4 bases from V and 4 bases from J; junction bases left unmatched: 6. The CDR3 has 17 amino acids. The CDR3 region is CATSTSGLAGVYNEQFF. CDR3 nucleotide sequence: TGTGCCACCAGCACCTCGGGACTAGCGGGAGTTTACAATGAGCAGTTCTTC.

The rearrangement uses TRBV7-6 and TRBJ2-1, with no clear D. From germline, CDR1 is SGHVS and CDR2 FNYEAQ. V lost 5 bases and J lost 7, with 27 bases in between. The CDR3 covers 18 residues. The CDR3 sequence is CASSPYPPPRPKDNEQFF. In nucleotides, the CDR3 is TGTGCCAGCAGCCCATACCCGCCCCCAAGGCCTAAGGATAATGAGCAGTTCTTC.

The chain links TRBV9 to TRBJ1-2; D remains unclear. Germline loops: CDR1 SGDLS, CDR2 YYNGEE. V was shortened by 0 bases and J by 3 bases, with 9 bases between the two germline ends. The CDR3 has 14 amino acids. CDR3 loop: CASSVDGRDYGYTF. The CDR3 region has the DNA TGTGCCAGCAGCGTAGATGGGCGAGACTATGGCTACACCTTC.

The chain joins TRBV19 to TRBJ2-1; TRBD2 aligns across 11 bases. This CDR3 is built from 16 residues. V lost 4 bases to trimming and J lost 4 bases; unmatched junction nucleotides: 6. The germline CDR1 and CDR2 sequences are LNHDA and SQIVND (reference sequence). The CDR3 region has the DNA TGTGCCAGTAGTAGGGGACTAGCGGTTCGATACAATGAGCAGTTCTTC. Protein product: CASSRGLAVRYNEQFF.

This chain uses TRBV7-8 with TRBJ2-2; 7 nucleotides line up with TRBD1. The CDR3 totals 15 residues. V trimming: 5 bases; J trimming: 5 bases; junction bases outside the gene matches: 8. Germline V CDR1 and CDR2: SGHVS, FQNEAQ. In DNA, the CDR3 is TGTGCCAGCAGCCAAAAGCGACAGGGAACCGGGGAGCTGTTTTTT. Translating gives CASSQKRQGTGELFF.

The V gene is TRBV11-2, the J gene TRBJ2-7, with D tentatively TRBD2 (5 bases). Germline V lookup: CDR1 SGHAT, CDR2 FQNNGV. There are 17 residues in the CDR3. V was pared by 2 bases and J by 4 bases, with 21 bases between. CDR3 in amino acids: CASSLSWARVGSYEQYF. Written as DNA, the CDR3 is TGTGCCAGCAGCTTATCTTGGGCGCGGGTGGGATCTTACGAGCAGTACTTC.

In its sample, this clone was seen once. The V and J genes are TRBV5-4 and TRBJ2-4; 10 positions match TRBD1. The CDR3 runs to 14 residues. Germline V lookup: CDR1 SGHNT, CDR2 YYREEE (reference sequence). Trimming removed 5 bases from V and 9 bases from J; junction bases left unmatched: 8. CDR3 sequence: CASSPGTGASIQYF. The DNA of the CDR3 is TGTGCCAGCAGTCCCGGGACAGGGGCCAGCATTCAGTACTTC.

This chain connects TRBV4-2 to TRBJ2-3; D may be TRBD2 (6 bases). CDR3 length: 16 residues. The V and J ends lost 0 bases and 4 bases respectively, with 14 bases between them. Germline V gene sequence: CDR1 LGHNA, CDR2 YNFKEQ. The CDR3 DNA sequence: TGTGCCAGCAGCCAAGATAGGTTGGGGGGTGCAGATACGCAGTATTTT. Translating gives CASSQDRLGGADTQYF.

The chain combines TRBV9 with TRBJ2-5; D call uncertain. CDR3 length equals 15 residues. V was clipped by 3 bases and J by 4 bases, with 16 bases between them. The germline V gene has CDR1 SGDLS and CDR2 YYNGEE. CDR3 residues: CASSASQWNGETQYF. As DNA, the CDR3 is TGTGCCAGCAGCGCCTCCCAATGGAACGGAGAGACCCAGTACTTC.

The CDR3 DNA sequence: TGTGCCAGCAGCCCCGACAGGCGGGATACGCAGTATTTT. Translated, it gives CASSPDRRDTQYF. This chain links TRBV5-5 with TRBJ2-3; a weak D match, TRBD1 (6 bases). This CDR3 is 13 amino acids long. V lost 4 bases, J lost 6 bases, and 12 bases lay in between. Germline V gene sequence: CDR1 SGHKS, CDR2 YYEKEE (reference sequence).

CDR3: CASSLGTAFEQYF. The CDR3 DNA is TGTGCCAGCAGCTTAGGTACAGCCTTCGAGCAGTACTTC. J is TRBJ2-7 and V is TRBV11-3; D gene uncertain. Germline lookup yields CDR1 SGHNT and CDR2 YENEEA. This CDR3 has 13 residues. V lost 1 base and J lost 6, with 10 bases in between.

The rearrangement links TRBV18 to TRBJ2-2; D is unclear. This CDR3 is built from 15 residues. Germline V gives CDR1 KGHSH, CDR2 LQKENI. Trimming removed 3 bases at V and 4 bases at J, with 12 bases between. This CDR3 reads CASSPPGRVTGELFF. Here the CDR3 DNA reads TGTGCCAGCTCACCCCCGGGCCGGGTCACCGGGGAGCTGTTTTTT.

The chain carries TRBV5-1 and TRBJ2-7, with no clear D. Germline lookup yields CDR1 SGHRS and CDR2 YFSETQ. CDR3 length equals 13 residues. Between the trimmed V and J ends, which lost 1 base and 2 bases, there was a span of 7 bases. As DNA, the CDR3 is TGCGCCAGCAGCTTGACTCGAGCCTACGAGCAGTACTTC. Protein: CASSLTRAYEQYF.

The chain carries TRBV9 and TRBJ2-7; D is possibly TRBD1 or TRBD2 (5 bases each). Germline CDR1 and CDR2: SGDLS and YYNGEE. The CDR3 contains 13 residues. Trimming took off 3 bases at V and 9 bases at J, with 16 bases between the two ends. Written as DNA, the CDR3 is TGTGCCAGCAGCGCCGGGACCCGGGAAGTGCAGTACTTC. Residues: CASSAGTREVQYF.

V gene TRBV27 combines with J gene TRBJ1-2, with 8 bases fitting TRBD1. The trim removed 8 bases at V and 1 base at J, leaving 12 bases unmatched. The CDR3 is 16 amino acids. The V gene's germline CDR1 is MNHEY and CDR2 SMNVEV (reference sequence). CDR3 protein: CASDQQGAKGNYGYTF. In DNA form, the CDR3 reads TGTGCCAGCGACCAGCAGGGGGCGAAGGGTAACTATGGCTACACCTTC.

This clone was observed a single time. The V call is TRBV4-1, the J call TRBJ1-2, with TRBD1 as a possible D gene (6 bases). The ends were cut back, 0 bases at V and 4 bases at J, with 15 bases in the middle. Germline V gene lookup returns CDR1 MGHRA and CDR2 YSYEKL. The CDR3 has 16 residues. The CDR3 here is CASSQELGALGYGYTF. CDR3 coding DNA: TGCGCCAGCAGCCAAGAATTGGGGGCTCTCGGCTATGGCTACACCTTC.

This chain connects TRBV14 to TRBJ2-5, with D possibly TRBD2 on 5 matching bases. Trimming took off 4 bases at V and 1 base at J, with 13 bases between the two ends. The length of the CDR3 is 15 residues. CDR1 is SGHDN, CDR2 FVKESK, per germline. The CDR3 region has the DNA TGTGCCAGCAGCCCCGCGGGCAGGTTCCAAGAGACCCAGTACTTC. Translation gives CASSPAGRFQETQYF. The full variable domain, with the rest looked up from reference TRBV14 and TRBJ2-5, is EAGVTQFPSHSVIEKGQTVTLRCDPISGHDNLYWYRRVMGKEIKFLLHFVKESKQDESGMPNNRFLAERTGGTYSTLKVQPAELEDSGVYFCASSPAGRFQETQYFGPGTRLLVL.

The chain is built from TRBV27 and TRBJ1-3; TRBD1 agrees at 9 bases. V lost 6 bases and J lost 16; bases outside the gene matches: 22. This CDR3 comprises 16 residues. The germline V gene has CDR1 MNHEY and CDR2 SMNVEV (reference sequence). The CDR3 region has the DNA TGTGCCAGCAGCTCCCTGGGGACAGGGCTTAAGGAAACAGAGTATTTT. Its translation is CASSSLGTGLKETEYF.